Listed here are 12 T cell receptor beta chains from one sample, sequenced in a study of shared clonotypes between healthy human individuals. The method was immunoSEQ multiplex PCR; TCRdb's version includes in-frame clones alone and lacks a portion of them. The data contain roughly 2.5 million clones, around 94% of them singletons. Material for sequencing was naive CD4+ T cells sorted from blood. Specified subset: CD45RA+ positively selected. The receptors here all came from a man younger than 35 in good health.

The V call is TRBV11-2, the J call TRBJ1-4; D is undetermined. The germline V gene encodes CDR1 SGHAT and CDR2 FQNNGV. V was trimmed by 1 base and J by 8 bases, leaving 8 bases between them. The CDR3 runs to 13 residues. For the CDR3, the DNA is TGTGCCAGCAGCTTAGGGGGAAAGGAAAAACTGTTTTTT. Translation gives CASSLGGKEKLFF.

This clone was counted a single time. This chain joins TRBV6-1 and TRBJ1-4, with a possible D match to TRBD1 (6 bases). This CDR3 has 15 residues. Germline loops: CDR1 MNHNS, CDR2 SASEGT. The V end lost 3 bases, the J end lost 4 bases, and 12 bases lay between the germline ends. CDR3 sequence (DNA): TGTGCCAGCAGTGAGTCGGCCAGGGGTAATGAAAAACTGTTTTTT. Translating it yields CASSESARGNEKLFF.

In this sample, this clone turned up once. V is TRBV28 and J is TRBJ1-4, with 9 positions matching TRBD1. V trimming: 5 bases; J trimming: 8 bases; junction bases outside the gene matches: 9. Germline V gives CDR1 MDHEN, CDR2 SYDVKM. The length of the CDR3 is 15 residues. CDR3 protein: CASSLPGQGLEKLFF. Here the CDR3 DNA reads TGTGCCAGCAGTCTCCCGGGACAGGGTTTGGAAAAACTGTTTTTT.

The rearrangement uses TRBV6-1 and TRBJ2-5; weak D call: TRBD2 (5 bases). The J call is in doubt because the DNA end fits TRBJ2-7 better. The CDR3 spans 11 residues. Germline CDR1 reads MNHNS; CDR2 reads SASEGT. The CDR3 is CATRTDGEQYF. The CDR3 nucleotides are TGTGCCACCCGGACTGACGGCGAGCAGTACTTC.

The V gene is TRBV7-2, the J gene TRBJ2-2; 7 nucleotides agree with TRBD2. The V gene end was trimmed by 2 bases and the J gene end by 4 bases; junction bases not matched to a gene: 4. This CDR3 comprises 15 residues. CDR1 SGHTA and CDR2 FQGNSA come from the germline V gene. CDR3 residues: CASSLSRTSTGELFF. CDR3 DNA sequence: TGTGCCAGCAGCTTAAGCAGGACTAGCACCGGGGAGCTGTTTTTT.

A word on this clone: This sample also contains other DNA sequences that code for the same CDR3. The V gene is TRBV5-1, the J gene TRBJ2-7; 7 bases map to TRBD1. Germline loops: CDR1 SGHRS, CDR2 YFSETQ. This CDR3 has 15 amino acids. Unmatched junction bases numbered 8, after V lost 4 bases and J lost 1 base. The CDR3 nucleotides are TGCGCCAGCAGCCCTGGGGACAGATCTTCCTACGAGCAGTACTTC. As protein: CASSPGDRSSYEQYF.

This rearrangement joins TRBV27 to TRBJ1-6; D not resolved. Germline V gene sequence: CDR1 MNHEY, CDR2 SMNVEV (reference sequence). This CDR3 has 15 amino acids. Trimming stripped 7 bases from V and 3 bases from J, with 13 bases between. CDR3 sequence: CASTDRQSYNSPLHF. CDR3 nucleotides: TGTGCCAGCACCGACCGCCAAAGCTATAATTCACCCCTCCACTTT.

The J gene is TRBJ1-2, the V gene TRBV5-5; 7 positions agree with TRBD1. This CDR3 is built from 16 residues. Germline CDR1 is SGHKS and CDR2 is YYEKEE (reference sequence). Trimming took 5 bases from V and 4 from J; bases not matched to a gene: 14. CDR3 sequence: CASRLGQVGVSYGYTF. The CDR3, as DNA: TGTGCCAGCAGACTCGGACAGGTGGGGGTCAGCTATGGCTACACCTTC.

The genes are TRBV2 and TRBJ2-1; D is undetermined. V shed 3 bases and J shed 12 bases, with 12 bases lying between them. The CDR3 covers 12 residues. The germline CDR1 and CDR2 sequences are SNHLY and FYNNEI. DNA for the CDR3: TGTGCCAGCAGTGAGGACGGGTTAGGGCAGTTCTTC. It encodes CASSEDGLGQFF. Full variable domain (missing parts from reference TRBV2 and TRBJ2-1): EPEVTQTPSHQVTQMGQEVILRCVPISNHLYFYWYRQILGQKVEFLVSFYNNEISEKSEIFDDQFSVERPDGSNFTLKIRSTKLEDSAMYFCASSEDGLGQFFGPGTRLTVL.

The chain is built from TRBV15 and TRBJ2-3; D gene ambiguous. The CDR3 runs to 15 residues. Germline V gene lookup returns CDR1 LNHNV and CDR2 YYDKDF (reference sequence). V dropped 3 bases and J dropped 0 bases, with 10 bases sitting between them. CDR3: CATSRRQGSTDTQYF. The CDR3 nucleotides read TGTGCCACCAGCAGGAGACAAGGGAGCACAGATACGCAGTATTTT.

The chain links TRBV6-1 to TRBJ2-5, with a tentative D call TRBD2 (6 bases). Germline V lookup: CDR1 MNHNS, CDR2 SASEGT. CDR3 length: 15 amino acids. The V and J ends lost 1 base and 8 bases respectively, with 17 bases between them. The CDR3 reads CASSEVVGGPTTQYF. The CDR3 DNA follows: TGTGCCAGCAGTGAAGTGGTGGGAGGCCCAACTACCCAGTACTTC.

The rearrangement links TRBV12-5 to TRBJ2-7, with TRBD2 matching 12 bases. Per germline, CDR1 LGHNT and CDR2 FRNRAP. The CDR3 length is 13 residues. Losses at the gene ends were 8 bases for V and 7 bases for J; bases not matched to a gene: 6. The CDR3 reads CASCLAGGCEQYF. Written as DNA, the CDR3 is TGTGCTAGTTGCCTAGCGGGAGGGTGTGAGCAGTACTTC.